This is a list of T cell receptor beta chains from one sample in a study of cytomegalovirus exposure and HLA in healthy donors. This table comes from immunoSEQ multiplex PCR, and its TCRdb copy is limited to in-frame clones, with some not included. The sample lists 150,000 to 200,000 clones, about 85% seen once, with 2.5% to 3% in the top ten. Sequences were obtained from PBMCs. The source of these receptors is a man aged 25-45 years in good health and CMV-seropositive. The CDR3 runs from the conserved cysteine through the conserved F or W.

>TRBV11-2|TRBJ2-7
CASSAVGQGWYEQYF
>TRBV6-6|-
CASSYPPGVERYEQYF
>TRBV7-2|TRBJ2-3
CASSLTSTTQYF
>TRBV9|TRBJ1-1
CASSVAGQGNTEAFF
>TRBV27|TRBJ2-1
CASRSGLAIYNEQFF
>TRBV4-1|TRBJ1-6
CASSRPGENSPLHF
>TRBV2|TRBJ2-1
CASSGTSYNEQFF
>TRBV6-1|TRBJ1-3
CASSEGGRPGDTIYF
>TRBV5-1|TRBJ2-1
CASSWTSGGSYNEQFF
>TRBV7-6|TRBJ1-2
CASSSRQGRANYGYTF
>TRBV5-1|TRBJ2-5
CASSLALYQETQYF
>TRBV6-4|TRBJ2-1
CASSGTGEGEQFF
>TRBV5-4|TRBJ2-2
CASSGAGGHTGELFF
>TRBV28|TRBJ1-2
CASTYHSYGYTF
>TRBV5-8|TRBJ1-4
CASSFYTQTGLNEKLFF
>TRBV21-1|TRBJ2-1
CASSTLIGREGNEQFF
>TRBV11-2|TRBJ2-1
CASSLVGDSYNEQFF
>TRBV27|TRBJ2-3
CASSPSVGYPSTDTQYF
>TRBV5-1|TRBJ1-2
CASSFGTGGTTFYGYTF
>TRBV5-4|TRBJ2-7
CASSRGASGSYEQYF
>TRBV11-3|TRBJ2-2
CASNERGGTGELFF
>TRBV25-1|TRBJ2-7
CASGRALGEQYF
>TRBV2|TRBJ2-1
CASRGIGTAYNEQFF
>TRBV4-1|TRBJ1-1
CASSRTAGGMNTEAFF
>TRBV5-1|TRBJ2-1
CASSQGTSGRVNEQFF
>TRBV7-8|TRBJ2-2
CASSLGNGRTGELFF
>TRBV19|TRBJ1-2
CASSPRGVDGYTF
>TRBV28|TRBJ1-2
CASSFQTPIGGYTF
>TRBV28|TRBJ1-4
CASSRYPGQGNEKLFF
>TRBV29-1|TRBJ2-3
CSVAARLAADTQYF
>TRBV5-4|TRBJ1-2
CASSLGSGEKLYGYTF
>TRBV4-2|TRBJ1-1
CASSQDRETFF
>TRBV9|TRBJ2-1
CASSSQAGISYNEQFF
>TRBV7-2|TRBJ2-2
CASSLFGTRPGELFF
>TRBV27|TRBJ1-4
CASSFSGTGNEKLFF
>TRBV4-1|TRBJ1-1
CASSHLTGGAGNTEAFF